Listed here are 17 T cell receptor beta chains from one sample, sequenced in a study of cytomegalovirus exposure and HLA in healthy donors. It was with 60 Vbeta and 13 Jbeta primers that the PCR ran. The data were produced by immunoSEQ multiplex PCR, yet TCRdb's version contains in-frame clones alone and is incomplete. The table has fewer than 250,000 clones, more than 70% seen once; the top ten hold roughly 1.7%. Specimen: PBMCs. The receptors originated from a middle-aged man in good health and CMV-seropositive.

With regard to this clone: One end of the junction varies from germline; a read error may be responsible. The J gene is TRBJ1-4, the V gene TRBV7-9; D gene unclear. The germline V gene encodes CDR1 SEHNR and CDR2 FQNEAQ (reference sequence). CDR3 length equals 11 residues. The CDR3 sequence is CSSSRGPSLFF. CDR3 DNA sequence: TGTTCCAGCAGCCGCGGGCCATCACTGTTTTTT.

The CDR3, as DNA: TGTGCCAGCAGTGACAGGGGACGGGGAGATACGCAGTATTTT. Its protein product is CASSDRGRGDTQYF. The chain employs TRBV6-6 and TRBJ2-3; the match to TRBD1 covers 8 bases. This CDR3 is built from 14 residues. Unmatched junction bases numbered 6, after V lost 5 bases and J lost 5 bases. Germline V gene lookup returns CDR1 MNHNY and CDR2 SVGAGI (reference sequence).

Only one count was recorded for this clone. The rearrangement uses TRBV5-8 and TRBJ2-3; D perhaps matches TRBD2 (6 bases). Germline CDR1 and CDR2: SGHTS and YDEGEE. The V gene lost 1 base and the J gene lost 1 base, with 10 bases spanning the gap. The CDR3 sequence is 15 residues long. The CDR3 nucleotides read TGTGCCAGCAGCTTGACGGAGGGAGGCACAGATACGCAGTATTTT. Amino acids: CASSLTEGGTDTQYF.

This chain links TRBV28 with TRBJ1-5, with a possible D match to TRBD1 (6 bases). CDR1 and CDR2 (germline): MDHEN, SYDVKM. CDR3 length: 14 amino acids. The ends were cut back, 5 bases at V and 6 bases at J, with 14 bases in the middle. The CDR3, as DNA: TGTGCCAGCAGTCCTACAGGGTCGGCTCAGCCCCAGCATTTT. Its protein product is CASSPTGSAQPQHF.

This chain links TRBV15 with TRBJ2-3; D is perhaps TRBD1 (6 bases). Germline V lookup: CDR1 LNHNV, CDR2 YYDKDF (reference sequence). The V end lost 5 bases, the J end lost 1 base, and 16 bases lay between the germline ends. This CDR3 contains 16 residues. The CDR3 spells CATSEIGTWGTDTQYF. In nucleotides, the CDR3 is TGTGCCACCAGCGAAATCGGGACATGGGGCACAGATACGCAGTATTTT.

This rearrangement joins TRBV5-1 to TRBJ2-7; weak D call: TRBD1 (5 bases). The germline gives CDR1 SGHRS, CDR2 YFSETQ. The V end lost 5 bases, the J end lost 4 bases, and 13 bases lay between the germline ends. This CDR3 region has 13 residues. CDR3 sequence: CASSPGAAYEQYF. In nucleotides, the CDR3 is TGCGCCAGCAGTCCTGGGGCAGCTTACGAGCAGTACTTC.

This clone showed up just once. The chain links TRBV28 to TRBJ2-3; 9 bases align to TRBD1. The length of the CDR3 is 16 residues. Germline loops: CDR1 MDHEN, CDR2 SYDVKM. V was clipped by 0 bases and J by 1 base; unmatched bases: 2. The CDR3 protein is CASSLWGTGRTDTQYF. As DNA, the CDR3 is TGTGCCAGCAGTTTATGGGGGACAGGGCGCACAGATACGCAGTATTTT.

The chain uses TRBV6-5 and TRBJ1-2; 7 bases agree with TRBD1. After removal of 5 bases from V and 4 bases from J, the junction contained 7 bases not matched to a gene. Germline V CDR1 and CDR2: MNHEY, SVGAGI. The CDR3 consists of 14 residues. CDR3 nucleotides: TGTGCCAGCAGTGTGGCAGGGGGAAGCTATGGCTACACCTTC. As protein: CASSVAGGSYGYTF.

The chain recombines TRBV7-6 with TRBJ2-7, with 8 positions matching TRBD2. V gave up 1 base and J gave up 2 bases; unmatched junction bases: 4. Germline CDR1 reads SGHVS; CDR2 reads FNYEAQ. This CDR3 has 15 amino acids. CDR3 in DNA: TGTGCCAGCAGCTTAGAAGGGACTAGGACCTACGAGCAGTACTTC. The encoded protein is CASSLEGTRTYEQYF.

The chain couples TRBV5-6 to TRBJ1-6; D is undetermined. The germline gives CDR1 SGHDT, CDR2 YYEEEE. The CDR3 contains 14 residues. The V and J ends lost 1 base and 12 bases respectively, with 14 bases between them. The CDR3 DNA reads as TGTGCCAGCAGCTTGTTAGCGGCTAGCAGACCCCTCCACTTT. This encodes CASSLLAASRPLHF.

The CDR3 DNA reads TGTGCCAGCAGCTCGCTAGCAGGCAATCAGCCCCAGCATTTT. This gives the protein CASSSLAGNQPQHF. The rearrangement joins TRBV7-9 to TRBJ1-5; D ambiguous. V was cut by 4 bases and J by 2 bases, with 9 bases left in between. The germline V gene has CDR1 SEHNR and CDR2 FQNEAQ (reference sequence). The CDR3 loop spans 14 amino acids.

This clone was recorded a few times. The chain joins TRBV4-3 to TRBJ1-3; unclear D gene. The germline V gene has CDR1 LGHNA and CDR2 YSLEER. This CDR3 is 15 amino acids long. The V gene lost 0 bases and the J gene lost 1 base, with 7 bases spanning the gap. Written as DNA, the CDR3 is TGCGCCAGCAGCCAAGATACCGGTTCTGGAAACACCATATATTTT. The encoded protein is CASSQDTGSGNTIYF.

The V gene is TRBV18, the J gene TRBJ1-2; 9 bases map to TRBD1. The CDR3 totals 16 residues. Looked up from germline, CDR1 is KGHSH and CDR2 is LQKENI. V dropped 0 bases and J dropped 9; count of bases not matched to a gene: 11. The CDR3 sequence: CASSPPGQGDVSSYTF. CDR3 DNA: TGTGCCAGCTCACCACCGGGACAGGGCGATGTATCGAGCTACACCTTC. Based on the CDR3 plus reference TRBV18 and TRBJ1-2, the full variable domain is NAGVMQNPRHLVRRRGQEARLRCSPMKGHSHVYWYRQLPEEGLKFMVYLQKENIIDESGMPKERFSAEFPKEGPSILRIQQVVRGDSAAYFCASSPPGQGDVSSYTFGSGTRLTVV.

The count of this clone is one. CDR3 DNA sequence: TGTGCCAGCAGCGTGACAGGGGAGGACACTGAAGCTTTCTTT. Translated, it gives CASSVTGEDTEAFF. This chain uses TRBV5-6 with TRBJ1-1, with 8 bases fitting TRBD1. Trimming removed 4 bases from V and 3 bases from J; junction bases left unmatched: 5. The CDR3 is 14 residues long. Per germline, CDR1 SGHDT and CDR2 YYEEEE.

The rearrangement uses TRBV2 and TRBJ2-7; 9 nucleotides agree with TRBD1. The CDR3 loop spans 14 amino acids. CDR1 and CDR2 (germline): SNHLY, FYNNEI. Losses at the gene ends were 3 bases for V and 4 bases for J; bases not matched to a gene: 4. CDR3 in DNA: TGTGCCAGCAGTGACCACAGGGGGCGGTACGAGCAGTACTTC. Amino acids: CASSDHRGRYEQYF.

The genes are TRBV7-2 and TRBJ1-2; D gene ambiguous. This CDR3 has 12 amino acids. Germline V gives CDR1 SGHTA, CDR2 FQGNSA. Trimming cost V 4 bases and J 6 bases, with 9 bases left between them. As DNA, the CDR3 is TGTGCCAGCAGCTCCCGTAGTCATGGCTACACCTTC. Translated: CASSSRSHGYTF.

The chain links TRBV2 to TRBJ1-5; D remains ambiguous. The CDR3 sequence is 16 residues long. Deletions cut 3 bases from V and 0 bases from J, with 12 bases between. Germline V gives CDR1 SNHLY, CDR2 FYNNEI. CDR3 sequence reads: CASSERRLHSNQPQHF. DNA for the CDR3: TGTGCCAGCAGTGAGCGCAGGCTTCATAGCAATCAGCCCCAGCATTTT.